Each of the 2 T cell receptor beta chains below was sequenced from the same sample in a study of graft-versus-host responses after intestinal transplantation. TCRdb's copy holds only in-frame clones and misses some; the assay was immunoSEQ multiplex PCR. The table includes more than 65,000 clones, 80% to 95% detected once. No antigen is known for these receptors. This specimen was unstimulated CD8+ T cells sorted from spleen or lymph node cells, taken before transplant. The receptor set was obtained from a human donor who was the organ donor for an intestinal transplant.

The chain couples TRBV4-1 to TRBJ2-5, with D tentatively TRBD1 (6 bases). Germline V gene sequence: CDR1 MGHRA, CDR2 YSYEKL. The CDR3 contains 12 residues. Trimming removed 1 base at V and 9 bases at J, with 9 bases between. The CDR3 protein is CASSQVQGPQYF. CDR3 sequence (DNA): TGCGCCAGCAGCCAAGTACAGGGTCCCCAGTACTTC.

The rearrangement joins TRBV6-4 to TRBJ2-3, with a tentative D call TRBD2 (5 bases). The CDR3 has 15 amino acids. Germline V lookup: CDR1 MRHNA, CDR2 SNTAGT. Trimming removed 0 bases at V and 2 bases at J, with 9 bases between. The CDR3 nucleotides are TGTGCCAGCAGTGACTCCGAGGGTCCCACAGATACGCAGTATTTT. It translates to CASSDSEGPTDTQYF.